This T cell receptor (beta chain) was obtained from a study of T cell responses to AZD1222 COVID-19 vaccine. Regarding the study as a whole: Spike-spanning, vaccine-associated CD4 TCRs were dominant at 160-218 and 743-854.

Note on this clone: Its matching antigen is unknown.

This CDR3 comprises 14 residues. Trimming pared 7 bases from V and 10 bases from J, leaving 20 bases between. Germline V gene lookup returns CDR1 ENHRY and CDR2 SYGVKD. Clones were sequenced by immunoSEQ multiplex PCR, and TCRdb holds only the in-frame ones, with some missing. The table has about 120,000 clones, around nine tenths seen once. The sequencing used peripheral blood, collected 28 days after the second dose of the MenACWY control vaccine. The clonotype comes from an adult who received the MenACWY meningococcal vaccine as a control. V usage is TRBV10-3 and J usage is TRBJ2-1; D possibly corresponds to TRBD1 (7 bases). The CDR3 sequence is CAITSPGGLGEQFF. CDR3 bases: TGTGCCATCACCAGCCCAGGGGGACTTGGGGAGCAGTTCTTC.